This T cell receptor (beta chain) is drawn from a study of metastatic and nonmetastatic thyroid tumors. Study at large: Comparison of repertoires was carried out across blood and tumor or nodule tissue from malignant and benign thyroid patients.

The CDR3 is made up of 16 amino acids. From germline, CDR1 is SGHAT and CDR2 FQNNGV. V gave up 5 bases and J gave up 4 bases; unmatched junction bases: 11. General study points: Relative to benign nodules, malignant thyroid tumors were reportedly characterized by significantly elevated TCR beta diversity in blood and tumor.

On this clone: Its antigen is not known.

Thyroid surgery was performed in patients who had received no treatment beforehand. Per the original methods: CDR3 differences across clinicopathological groups were used to build a distant-metastasis classifier for papillary thyroid cancer. TCRdb reprocessed the PCR reads using MiXCR. Clone size and V and J calls follow TCRdb, not the original study. The table lists about 17,000 clones, 16% of them singletons. This TCR derives from a male donor with papillary thyroid cancer or a benign thyroid nodule (not recorded which). Some clones in this sample may be carry-over from other donors' samples. This rearrangement joins TRBV11-2 to TRBJ2-1; TRBD1 matches at 7 bases. Sequencing used blood. Here the CDR3 reads CASSRQPGTAYNEQFF. The CDR3 nucleotides read TGTGCCAGCAGCCGACAACCCGGGACAGCGTACAATGAGCAGTTCTTC.